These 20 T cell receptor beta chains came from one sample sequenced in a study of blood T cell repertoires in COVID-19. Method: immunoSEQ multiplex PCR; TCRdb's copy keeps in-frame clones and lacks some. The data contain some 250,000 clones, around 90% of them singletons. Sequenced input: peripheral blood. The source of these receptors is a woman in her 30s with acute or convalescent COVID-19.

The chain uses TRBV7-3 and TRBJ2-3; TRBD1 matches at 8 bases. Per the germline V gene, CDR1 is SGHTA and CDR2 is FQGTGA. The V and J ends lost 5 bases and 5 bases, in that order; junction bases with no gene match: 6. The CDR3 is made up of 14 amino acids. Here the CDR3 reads CASSARQGIDTQYF. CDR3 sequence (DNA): TGTGCCAGCAGCGCCCGACAGGGGATAGATACGCAGTATTTT.

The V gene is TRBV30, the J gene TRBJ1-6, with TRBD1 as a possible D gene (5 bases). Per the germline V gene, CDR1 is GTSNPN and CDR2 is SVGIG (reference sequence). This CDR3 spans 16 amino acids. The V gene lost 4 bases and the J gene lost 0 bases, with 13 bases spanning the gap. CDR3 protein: CAWTFFQGSYNSPLHF. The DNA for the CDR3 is TGTGCCTGGACCTTCTTCCAGGGCTCCTATAATTCACCCCTCCACTTT.

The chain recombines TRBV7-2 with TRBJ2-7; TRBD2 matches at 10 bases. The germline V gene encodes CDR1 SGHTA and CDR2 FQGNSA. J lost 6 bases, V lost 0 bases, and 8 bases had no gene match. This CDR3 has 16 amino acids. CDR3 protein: CASSLAPASGRGEQYF. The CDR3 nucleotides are TGTGCCAGCAGCTTAGCGCCAGCTAGCGGGAGAGGCGAGCAGTACTTC.

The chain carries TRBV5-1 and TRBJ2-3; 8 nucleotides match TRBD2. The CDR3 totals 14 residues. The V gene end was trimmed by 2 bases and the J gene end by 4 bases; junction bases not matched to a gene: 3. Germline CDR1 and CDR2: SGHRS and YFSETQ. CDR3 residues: CASSLDGRADTQYF. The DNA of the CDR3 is TGCGCCAGCAGCTTAGACGGGAGGGCAGATACGCAGTATTTT.

The CDR3 nucleotides are TGTGCCTGGAGGGTAGTTTCGGGAAAGCAGTACTTC. Protein sequence: CAWRVVSGKQYF. This chain joins TRBV30 and TRBJ2-7; TRBD2 is a possible D gene (5 bases). The germline V and J ends were trimmed by 3 bases and 8 bases, with 14 bases remaining between them. Per germline, CDR1 GTSNPN and CDR2 SVGIG (reference sequence). This CDR3 contains 12 residues.

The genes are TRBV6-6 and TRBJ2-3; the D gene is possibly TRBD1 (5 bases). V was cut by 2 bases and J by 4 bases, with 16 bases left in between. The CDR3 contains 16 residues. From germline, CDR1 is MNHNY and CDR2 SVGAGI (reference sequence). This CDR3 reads CASSYKGGAQADTQYF. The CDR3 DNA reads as TGTGCCAGCAGTTACAAGGGTGGGGCACAGGCAGATACGCAGTATTTT.

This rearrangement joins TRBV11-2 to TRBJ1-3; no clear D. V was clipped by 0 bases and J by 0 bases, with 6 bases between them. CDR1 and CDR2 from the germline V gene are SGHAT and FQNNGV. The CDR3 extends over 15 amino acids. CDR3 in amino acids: CASSLDRLSGNTIYF. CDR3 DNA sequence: TGTGCCAGCAGCTTAGATCGACTCTCTGGAAACACCATATATTTT. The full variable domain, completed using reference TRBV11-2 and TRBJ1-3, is EAGVAQSPRYKIIEKRQSVAFWCNPISGHATLYWYQQILGQGPKLLIQFQNNGVVDDSQLPKDRFSAERLKGVDSTLKIQPAKLEDSAVYLCASSLDRLSGNTIYFGEGSWLTVV.

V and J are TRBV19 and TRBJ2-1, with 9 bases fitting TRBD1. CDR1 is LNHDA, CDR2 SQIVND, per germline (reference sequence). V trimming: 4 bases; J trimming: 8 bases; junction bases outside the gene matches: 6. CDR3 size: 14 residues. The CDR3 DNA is TGTGCCAGTAGTACGGGGACAGGGAGGTATGAGCAGTTCTTC. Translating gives CASSTGTGRYEQFF.

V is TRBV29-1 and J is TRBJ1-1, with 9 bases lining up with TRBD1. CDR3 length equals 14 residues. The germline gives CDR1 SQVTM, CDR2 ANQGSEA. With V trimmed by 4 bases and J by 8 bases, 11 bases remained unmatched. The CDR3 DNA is TGCAGCGTTGCTTTGTCCCGGGACAGGGTAGAAGCTTTCTTT. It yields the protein CSVALSRDRVEAFF.

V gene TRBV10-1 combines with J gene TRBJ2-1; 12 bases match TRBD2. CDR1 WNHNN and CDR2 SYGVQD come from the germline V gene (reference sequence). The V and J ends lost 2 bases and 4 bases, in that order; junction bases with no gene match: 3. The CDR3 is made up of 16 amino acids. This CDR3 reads CASSEGLAGGYNEQFF. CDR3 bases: TGCGCCAGCAGTGAGGGGCTAGCGGGAGGGTACAATGAGCAGTTCTTC.

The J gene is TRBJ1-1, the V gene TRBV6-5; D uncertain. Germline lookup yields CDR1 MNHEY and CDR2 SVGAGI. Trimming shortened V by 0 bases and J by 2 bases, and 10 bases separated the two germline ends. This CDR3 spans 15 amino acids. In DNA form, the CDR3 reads TGTGCCAGCAGTTACTCGAGGGCAGCCAACACTGAAGCTTTCTTT. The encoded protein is CASSYSRAANTEAFF.

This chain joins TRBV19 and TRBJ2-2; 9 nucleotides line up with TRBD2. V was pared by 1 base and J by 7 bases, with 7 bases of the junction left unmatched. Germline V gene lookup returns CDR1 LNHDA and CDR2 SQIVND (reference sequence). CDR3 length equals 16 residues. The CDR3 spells CASSIGSGRRLGELFF. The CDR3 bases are TGTGCCAGTAGTATAGGCAGCGGGAGGCGACTCGGGGAGCTGTTTTTT.

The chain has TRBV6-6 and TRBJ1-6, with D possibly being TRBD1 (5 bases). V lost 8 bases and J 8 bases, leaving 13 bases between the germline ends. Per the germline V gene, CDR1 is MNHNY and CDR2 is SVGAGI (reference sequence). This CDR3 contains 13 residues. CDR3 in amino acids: CASSDRYDSPLHF. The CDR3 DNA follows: TGTGCCAGCTCCGACAGATATGATTCACCCCTCCACTTT.

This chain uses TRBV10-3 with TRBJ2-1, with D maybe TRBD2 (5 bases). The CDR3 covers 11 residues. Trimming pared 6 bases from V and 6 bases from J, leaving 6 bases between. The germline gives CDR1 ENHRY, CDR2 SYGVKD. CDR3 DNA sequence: TGTGCCATCAGGGGAGTCAATGAGCAGTTCTTC. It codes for CAIRGVNEQFF.

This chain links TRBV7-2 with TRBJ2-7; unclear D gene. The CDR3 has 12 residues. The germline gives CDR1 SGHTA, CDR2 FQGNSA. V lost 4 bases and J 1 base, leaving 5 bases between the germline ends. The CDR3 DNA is TGTGCCAGCAGCTCCACATCCTACGAGCAGTACTTC. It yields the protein CASSSTSYEQYF. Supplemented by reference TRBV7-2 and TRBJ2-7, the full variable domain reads GAGVSQSPSNKVTEKGKDVELRCDPISGHTALYWYRQSLGQGLEFLIYFQGNSAPDKSGLPSDRFSAERTGGSVSTLTIQRTQQEDSAVYLCASSSTSYEQYFGPGTRLTVT.

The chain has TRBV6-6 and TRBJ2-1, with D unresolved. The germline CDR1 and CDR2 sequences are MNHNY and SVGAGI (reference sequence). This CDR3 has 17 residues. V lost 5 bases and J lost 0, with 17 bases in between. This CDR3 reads CASSQSASLSSYNEQFF. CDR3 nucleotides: TGTGCCAGCAGTCAATCCGCTAGTCTAAGCTCCTACAATGAGCAGTTCTTC.

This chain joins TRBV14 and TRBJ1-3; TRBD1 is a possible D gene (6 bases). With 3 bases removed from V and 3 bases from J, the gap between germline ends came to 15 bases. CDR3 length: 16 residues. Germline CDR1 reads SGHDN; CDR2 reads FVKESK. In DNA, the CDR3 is TGTGCCAGCAGCCAGGATTTGGGGGCGTATGGAAACACCATATATTTT. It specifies CASSQDLGAYGNTIYF. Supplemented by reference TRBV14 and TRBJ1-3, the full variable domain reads EAGVTQFPSHSVIEKGQTVTLRCDPISGHDNLYWYRRVMGKEIKFLLHFVKESKQDESGMPNNRFLAERTGGTYSTLKVQPAELEDSGVYFCASSQDLGAYGNTIYFGEGSWLTVV.

For the CDR3, the DNA is TGTGCCAGCACCCAGGGACAGACTATCAATCAGCCCCAGCATTTT. It encodes CASTQGQTINQPQHF. The chain couples TRBV6-5 to TRBJ1-5, with 7 bases identical to TRBD1. CDR3 length equals 15 residues. In germline, CDR1 is MNHEY, CDR2 SVGAGI. Unmatched junction bases numbered 9, after V lost 7 bases and J lost 3 bases.

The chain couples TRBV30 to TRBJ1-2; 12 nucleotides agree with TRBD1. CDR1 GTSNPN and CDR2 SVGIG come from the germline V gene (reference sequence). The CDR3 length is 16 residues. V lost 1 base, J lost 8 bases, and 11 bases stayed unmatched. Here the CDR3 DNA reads TGTGCCTGGAGTGGGGATACCGGGACAGGGGGCCTGGGCTACACCTTC. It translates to CAWSGDTGTGGLGYTF.

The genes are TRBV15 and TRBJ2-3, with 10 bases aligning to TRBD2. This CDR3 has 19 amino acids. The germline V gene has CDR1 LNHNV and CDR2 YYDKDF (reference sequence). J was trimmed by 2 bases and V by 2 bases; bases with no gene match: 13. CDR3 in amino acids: CATSRSGAGGPWNTDTQYF. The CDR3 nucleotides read TGTGCCACCAGCAGATCAGGAGCGGGAGGGCCCTGGAACACAGATACGCAGTATTTT.